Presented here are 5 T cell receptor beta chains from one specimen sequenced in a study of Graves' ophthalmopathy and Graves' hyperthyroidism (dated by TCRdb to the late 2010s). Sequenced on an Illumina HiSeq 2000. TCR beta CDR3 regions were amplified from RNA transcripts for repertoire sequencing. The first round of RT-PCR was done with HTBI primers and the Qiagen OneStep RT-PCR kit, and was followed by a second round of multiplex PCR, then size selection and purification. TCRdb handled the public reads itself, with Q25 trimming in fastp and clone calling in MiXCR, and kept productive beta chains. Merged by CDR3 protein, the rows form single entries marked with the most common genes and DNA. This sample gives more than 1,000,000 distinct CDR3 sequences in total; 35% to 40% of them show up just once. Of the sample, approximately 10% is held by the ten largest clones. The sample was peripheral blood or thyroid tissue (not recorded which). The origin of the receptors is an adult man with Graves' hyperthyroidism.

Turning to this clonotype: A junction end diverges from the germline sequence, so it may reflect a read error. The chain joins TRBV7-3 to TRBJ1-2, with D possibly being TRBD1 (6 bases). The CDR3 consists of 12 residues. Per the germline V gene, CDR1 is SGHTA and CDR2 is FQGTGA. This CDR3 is CASVQKDRPLSF. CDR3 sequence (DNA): TGTGCCAGTGTCCAGAAGGACAGACCGCTGAGCTTC.

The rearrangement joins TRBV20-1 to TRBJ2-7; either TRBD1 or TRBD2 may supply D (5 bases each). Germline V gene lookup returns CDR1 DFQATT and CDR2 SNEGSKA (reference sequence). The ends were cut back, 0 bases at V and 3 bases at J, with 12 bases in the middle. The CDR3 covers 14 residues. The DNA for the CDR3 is TGCAGTGCTAGAGATGGGGGTGGGAACTACGAGCAGTACTTC. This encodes CSARDGGGNYEQYF.

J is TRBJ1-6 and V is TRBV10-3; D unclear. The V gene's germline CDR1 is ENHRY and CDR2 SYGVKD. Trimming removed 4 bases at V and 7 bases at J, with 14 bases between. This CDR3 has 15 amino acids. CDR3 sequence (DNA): TGTGCCATCAGTGGAGGAACGCGTGGAAATTCACCCCTCCACTTT. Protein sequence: CAISGGTRGNSPLHF.

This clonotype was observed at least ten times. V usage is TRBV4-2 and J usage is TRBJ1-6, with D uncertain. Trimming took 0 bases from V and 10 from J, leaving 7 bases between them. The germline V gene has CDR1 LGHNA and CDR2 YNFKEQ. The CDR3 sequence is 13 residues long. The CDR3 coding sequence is TGTGCCAGCAGCCAAGAGGAGGTCTCACCCCTCCACTTT. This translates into CASSQEEVSPLHF.

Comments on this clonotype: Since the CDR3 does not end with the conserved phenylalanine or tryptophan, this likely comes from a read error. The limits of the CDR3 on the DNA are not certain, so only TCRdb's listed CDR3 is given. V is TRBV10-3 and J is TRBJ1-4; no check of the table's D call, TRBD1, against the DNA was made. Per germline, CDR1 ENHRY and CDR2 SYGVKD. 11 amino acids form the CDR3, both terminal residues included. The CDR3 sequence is CAISTGQGNLH.